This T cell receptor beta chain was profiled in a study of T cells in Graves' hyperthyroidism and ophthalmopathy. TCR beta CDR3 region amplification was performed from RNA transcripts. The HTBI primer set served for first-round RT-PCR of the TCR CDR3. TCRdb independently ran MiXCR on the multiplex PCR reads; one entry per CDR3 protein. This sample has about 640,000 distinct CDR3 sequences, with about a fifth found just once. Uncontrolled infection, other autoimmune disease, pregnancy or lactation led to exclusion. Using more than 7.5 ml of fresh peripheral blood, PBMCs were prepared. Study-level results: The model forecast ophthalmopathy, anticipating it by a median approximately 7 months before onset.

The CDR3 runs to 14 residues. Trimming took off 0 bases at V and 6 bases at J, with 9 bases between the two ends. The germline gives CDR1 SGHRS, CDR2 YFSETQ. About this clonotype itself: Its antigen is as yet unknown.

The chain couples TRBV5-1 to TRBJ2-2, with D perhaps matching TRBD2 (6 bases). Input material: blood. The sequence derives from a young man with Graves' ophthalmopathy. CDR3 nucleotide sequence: TGCGCCAGCAGCTTGGGATGGGAGGCCGGGGAGCTGTTTTTT. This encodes CASSLGWEAGELFF.